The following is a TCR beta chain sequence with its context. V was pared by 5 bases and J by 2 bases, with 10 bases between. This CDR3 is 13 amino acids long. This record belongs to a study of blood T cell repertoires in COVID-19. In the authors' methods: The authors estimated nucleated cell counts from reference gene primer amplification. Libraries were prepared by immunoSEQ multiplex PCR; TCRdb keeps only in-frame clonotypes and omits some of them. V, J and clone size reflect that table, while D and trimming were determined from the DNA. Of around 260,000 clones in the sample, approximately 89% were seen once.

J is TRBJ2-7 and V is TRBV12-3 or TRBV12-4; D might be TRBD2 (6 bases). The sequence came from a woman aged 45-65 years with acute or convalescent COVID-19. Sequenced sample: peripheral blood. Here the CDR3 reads CASSPSVAYEQYF. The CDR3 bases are TGTGCCAGCAGTCCTAGCGTAGCCTACGAGCAGTACTTC.